The 9 T cell receptor beta chains given below trace back to one sample, sequenced in a study of T cells in Graves' hyperthyroidism and ophthalmopathy. Using RNA transcripts as the source, TCR beta CDR3 regions were amplified. The primer set for the first-round RT-PCR of the TCR CDR3 was HTBI. TCRdb used MiXCR to reprocess the multiplex PCR reads, holding one entry per CDR3 protein. Among some 600,000 distinct CDR3 sequences, approximately 15% were seen once, and the ten largest hold almost 6%. The sequencing sample was made of blood. The receptors here all came from a woman aged 30 to 39 with Graves' hyperthyroidism that later progressed to Graves' ophthalmopathy.

As DNA, the CDR3 is TGTGCCAGCAGTGCCAGACCTAGGAGGGATCAGCCCCAGCATTTT. It translates to CASSARPRRDQPQHF. The chain links TRBV27 to TRBJ1-5; D is undetermined. Germline V gives CDR1 MNHEY, CDR2 SMNVEV (reference sequence). The CDR3 is 15 amino acids. Trimming left V 5 bases short and J 5 bases short, with 16 bases between.

Comments on this clonotype: Since a much larger clone is just one base distant, this may be a read error. The CDR3 does not end in the conserved phenylalanine or tryptophan, so this is likely a read error. The chain's CDR3 is CASSYEGRRGGETQYL. The CDR3 nucleotides read TGTGCCAGCAGTTACGAGGGAAGGAGGGGGGGGGAGACCCAGTACCTC. The chain combines TRBV6-5 with TRBJ2-5, with a weak D call TRBD2 (7 bases). This CDR3 spans 16 amino acids. Germline loops: CDR1 MNHEY, CDR2 SVGAGI. V was clipped by 2 bases and J by 5 bases, with 18 bases between them.

This clonotype has at least ten counts. The chain combines TRBV11-2 with TRBJ2-2; a weak D match, TRBD1 (6 bases). Germline V gene sequence: CDR1 SGHAT, CDR2 FQNNGV. Trimming removed 1 base from V and 0 bases from J, with 9 bases in between. CDR3 length: 16 residues. CDR3 amino acids: CASSLAAGANTGELFF. The CDR3 DNA is TGTGCCAGCAGCTTAGCGGCAGGGGCGAACACCGGGGAGCTGTTTTTT.

V usage is TRBV5-1 and J usage is TRBJ1-4; D not certain. The V gene's germline CDR1 is SGHRS and CDR2 YFSETQ. CDR3 length: 13 amino acids. V was clipped by 5 bases and J by 3 bases, with 8 bases between them. CDR3 loop: CASRGGSNEKLFF. As DNA, the CDR3 is TGCGCCAGCAGAGGCGGATCTAATGAAAAACTGTTTTTT.

In this sample, this clonotype turned up a few times. This chain links TRBV7-3 with TRBJ2-1; the match to TRBD2 covers 7 bases. The CDR3 sequence is 16 residues long. Germline V lookup: CDR1 SGHTA, CDR2 FQGTGA. Trimming at V came to 6 bases and at J to 0 bases, leaving 8 bases not matched to a gene. CDR3 sequence: CASRDSGGPSYNEQFF. The CDR3, as DNA: TGTGCCAGCAGGGATTCGGGAGGCCCCTCCTACAATGAGCAGTTCTTC. The full variable domain, its missing parts supplied by reference TRBV7-3 and TRBJ2-1, is GAGVSQTPSNKVTEKGKYVELRCDPISGHTALYWYRQSLGQGPEFLIYFQGTGAADDSGLPNDRFFAVRPEGSVSTLKIQRTERGDSAVYLCASRDSGGPSYNEQFFGPGTRLTVL.

This clonotype came up a few times. The V and J genes are TRBV7-9 and TRBJ2-2; tentatively, D is TRBD2 (6 bases). The CDR3 is 16 residues long. CDR1 SEHNR and CDR2 FQNEAQ come from the germline V gene (reference sequence). V was clipped by 1 base and J by 1 base, with 10 bases between them. CDR3 in amino acids: CASSLGVSGNTGELFF. CDR3 coding DNA: TGTGCCAGCAGCTTAGGTGTTAGCGGGAACACCGGGGAGCTGTTTTTT.

The CDR3 DNA sequence: TGTGCCAGCAGCCAATTTGGGACATCAAACACCATATATTTT. This encodes CASSQFGTSNTIYF. This chain connects TRBV3-1 to TRBJ1-3, with a weak D call TRBD1 (6 bases). V was trimmed by 2 bases and J by 6 bases, leaving 11 bases between them. The CDR3 covers 14 residues. Germline V gives CDR1 LGHDT, CDR2 YNNKEL (reference sequence). The full variable domain, rest sourced from reference TRBV3-1 and TRBJ1-3, is DTAVSQTPKYLVTQMGNDKSIKCEQNLGHDTMYWYKQDSKKFLKIMFSYNNKELIINETVPNRFSPKSPDKAHLNLHINSLELGDSAVYFCASSQFGTSNTIYFGEGSWLTVV.

The chain links TRBV12-3 or TRBV12-4 to TRBJ1-6; 7 positions match TRBD1. Trimming took 7 bases from V and 2 from J; bases not matched to a gene: 8. The CDR3 sequence is 16 residues long. CDR3 bases: TGTGCCAGCAACCGACAGGGAATGCCCTATAATTCACCCCTCCACTTT. Protein: CASNRQGMPYNSPLHF.

This clonotype was detected many times. The chain employs TRBV12-3 or TRBV12-4 and TRBJ2-1, with D possibly matching TRBD1 (6 bases). V was pared by 6 bases and J by 5 bases, with 8 bases between. This CDR3 has 12 amino acids. CDR3 coding DNA: TGTGCCAGCAGCGACAGGCACAATGAGCAGTTCTTC. It translates to CASSDRHNEQFF.